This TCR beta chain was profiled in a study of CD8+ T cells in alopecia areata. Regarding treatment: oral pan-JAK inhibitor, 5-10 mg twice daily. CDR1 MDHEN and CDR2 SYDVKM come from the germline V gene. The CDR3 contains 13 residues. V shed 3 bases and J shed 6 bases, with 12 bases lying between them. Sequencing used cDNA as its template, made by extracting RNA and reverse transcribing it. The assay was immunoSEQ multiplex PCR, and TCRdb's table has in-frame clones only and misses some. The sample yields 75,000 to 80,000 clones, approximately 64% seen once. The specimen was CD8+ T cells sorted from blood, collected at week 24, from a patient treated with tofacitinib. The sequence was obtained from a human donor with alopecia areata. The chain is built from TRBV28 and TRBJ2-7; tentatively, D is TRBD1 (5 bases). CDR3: CASSLSQQGEQYF. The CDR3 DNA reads TGTGCCAGCAGTTTGTCCCAGCAGGGCGAGCAGTACTTC.